The clone carrying this T cell receptor beta chain was seen many times. Its specificity is unknown. Using RNA template, CDR3s of TCR alpha and beta were amplified with iRepertoire arm-PCR. Tissue mRNA or PBMC total RNA, roughly 100-400 ng, went into one-step reverse transcription and amplification. A single record per CDR3 protein comes from TCRdb applying MiXCR to the multiplex PCR reads. The table includes approximately 120,000 distinct CDR3 sequences, 23% detected once. V lost 6 bases, J lost 6 bases, and 4 bases stayed unmatched. The CDR3 has 13 residues. CDR1 MDHEN and CDR2 SYDVKM come from the germline V gene. The sample is drawn from a study of glioma-infiltrating T cells. Study-level points and caveats: Tissue and blood shared very few CDR3 sequences. Tissue-blood divergence was below expectation in non-neoplastic patients, above in gliomas.

This TCR was recovered from a human donor with low-grade glioma or glioblastoma, undergoing nonglioma brain surgery, or in good health (not recorded which). The sequenced sample was glioma tissue, nonneoplastic brain tissue, or PBMCs (not recorded which). J is TRBJ2-7 and V is TRBV28, with 11 bases fitting TRBD2. DNA for the CDR3: TGTGCCAGCAGGACTAGCGGGGTACGCGAGCAGTACTTC. Its translation is CASRTSGVREQYF. Full variable domain (remainder filled in from reference TRBV28 and TRBJ2-7): DVKVTQSSRYLVKRTGEKVFLECVQDMDHENMFWYRQDPGLGLRLIYFSYDVKMKEKGDIPEGYSVSREKKERFSLILESASTNQTSMYLCASRTSGVREQYFGPGTRLTVT.